This TCR beta chain appears in the sequencing data of a study of control samples from healthy donors and cancer patients. TCRdb keeps only in-frame clones here, not all; method: immunoSEQ multiplex PCR. The sample holds 20,000 to 30,000 clones, 82% seen once. The germline V gene encodes CDR1 SGHRS and CDR2 YFSETQ. CDR3 length: 15 residues. Deletions cut 0 bases from V and 2 bases from J, with 9 bases between. The TCR originated in a man aged 60 to 75 with colorectal cancer. The rearrangement joins TRBV5-1 to TRBJ2-1, with D possibly TRBD1 on 6 matching bases. The sequencing sample was made of PBMCs. The CDR3 loop is CASSLEQGAYNEQFF. For the CDR3, the DNA is TGCGCCAGCAGCTTGGAACAGGGAGCCTACAATGAGCAGTTCTTC.